This passage covers 8 T cell receptor beta chains from one sample sequenced in a study of T cells after yellow fever vaccination. One entry per CDR3 protein, called by TCRdb with MiXCR from the 5' RACE reads. The data contain about 310,000 distinct CDR3 sequences, 3.6% of them singletons. Sequencing was performed on PBMCs, taken on the day of the yellow fever booster vaccination. These TCRs come from a man younger than 30 who received the YFV17D yellow fever vaccine.

This clonotype has ten or more counts. The chain employs TRBV6-4 and TRBJ2-2, with 9 bases that match TRBD1. The V segment lost 3 bases and the J segment 4 bases; nucleotides outside the gene matches: 3. From germline, CDR1 is MRHNA and CDR2 SNTAGT. The CDR3 spans 15 residues. The chain's CDR3 is CASSEETGGTGELFF. The CDR3 nucleotides read TGTGCCAGCAGTGAGGAGACAGGGGGCACCGGGGAGCTGTTTTTT.

This clonotype was recorded at least ten times. The chain carries TRBV12-3 or TRBV12-4 and TRBJ2-7; possibly TRBD2 for D (5 bases). Trimming took 3 bases from V and 5 from J, leaving 14 bases between them. The CDR3 runs to 14 residues. CDR3 region: CASSLSGVIDEQYF. CDR3 DNA sequence: TGTGCCAGCAGTTTGTCCGGGGTCATAGACGAGCAGTACTTC.

This clonotype showed up just a few times. The chain couples TRBV6-5 to TRBJ2-1, with 13 bases that match TRBD2. The CDR3 has 15 residues. Germline loops: CDR1 MNHEY, CDR2 SVGAGI. The ends lost 6 bases at V and 6 bases at J; junction bases unmatched: 5. The chain's CDR3 is CASRATSGGANEQFF. CDR3 in DNA: TGTGCCAGCAGGGCAACTAGCGGGGGGGCCAATGAGCAGTTCTTC.

This clonotype was observed a handful of times. This sequence joins TRBV5-1 and TRBJ2-3; 10 positions agree with TRBD2. Per the germline V gene, CDR1 is SGHRS and CDR2 is YFSETQ. The CDR3 contains 16 residues. The V gene end was trimmed by 4 bases and the J gene end by 4 bases; junction bases not matched to a gene: 9. CDR3 sequence: CASSDESGGAPDTQYF. The DNA of the CDR3 is TGCGCCAGCAGCGATGAGAGCGGGGGGGCGCCAGATACGCAGTATTTT.

The chain joins TRBV7-2 to TRBJ2-7; a weak D match, TRBD1 (5 bases). Per the germline V gene, CDR1 is SGHTA and CDR2 is FQGNSA. Trimming removed 4 bases from V and 4 bases from J, with 14 bases in between. The CDR3 is made up of 14 amino acids. CDR3 DNA sequence: TGTGCCAGCAGCTGGGGCGCAGCACGATACGAGCAGTACGTC. This translates into CASSWGAARYEQYV.

This clonotype was picked up many times. The chain combines TRBV7-2 with TRBJ2-2, with a possible D match to TRBD2 (6 bases). Germline V lookup: CDR1 SGHTA, CDR2 FQGNSA. This CDR3 contains 15 residues. Trimming removed 6 bases at V and 1 base at J, with 12 bases between. The CDR3 spells CASRRWRENTGELFF. The CDR3 region has the DNA TGTGCCAGCAGACGCTGGCGGGAGAACACCGGGGAGCTGTTTTTT.

CDR3 region: CATLLGDYGYTF. CDR3 coding DNA: TGTGCCACCCTTCTTGGGGACTATGGCTACACCTTC. V usage is TRBV6-6 and J usage is TRBJ1-2; D gene uncertain. The CDR3 spans 12 residues. Trimming took 10 bases from V and 3 from J, leaving 12 bases between them. Germline lookup yields CDR1 MNHNY and CDR2 SVGAGI (reference sequence).

This clonotype was recorded many times. This chain uses TRBV7-9 with TRBJ1-1; possibly TRBD1 for D (5 bases). Germline CDR1 is SEHNR and CDR2 is FQNEAQ (reference sequence). Trimming took 5 bases from V and 1 from J, leaving 14 bases between them. The CDR3 is 15 amino acids. The CDR3 spells CASSRTRFQNTEAFF. The CDR3 nucleotides are TGTGCCAGCAGCCGGACACGCTTCCAGAACACTGAAGCTTTCTTT.